The clone carrying this T cell receptor (beta chain) appeared many times. The antigen remains unidentified. The germline V gene has CDR1 SNHLY and CDR2 FYNNEI. CDR3 length: 15 residues. Trimming stripped 4 bases from V and 2 bases from J, with 13 bases between. These data come from a study of breast tumors, draining lymph nodes, adjacent tissues. Study conclusions and caveats: The data were judged consistent with most tumor T cells coming from lymph node and expanding in tumor. Compared with lymph nodes, tumors were less diverse; compared with nontumor tissue, more.

TCRdb recomputed calls from the multiplex PCR reads with MiXCR, one row per CDR3 protein. The sample has 60,000 to 65,000 distinct CDR3 sequences, around three fifths seen once. The sequence derives from a female donor with breast cancer. Some clones in this sample may be carry-over from other donors' samples. The J gene is TRBJ2-3, the V gene TRBV2, with a possible D match to TRBD1 (6 bases). The sample was breast tumor tissue. The CDR3 region is CASSVRQVDTDTQYF. The DNA of the CDR3 is TGTGCCAGCAGTGTTAGACAGGTGGACACAGATACGCAGTATTTT.